This T cell receptor (beta chain) emerged from a study of blood T cell repertoires in COVID-19. Study details: COVID-19 samples, acute and convalescent, were from the United States, Italy and Spain. PBMCs, B-cell-depleted T cells, or T cells provided the cDNA or gDNA that made up the material.

This clone was observed a single time. In the original analysis: Cell counts per sample came from amplifying reference gene primers. TCRdb's copy holds only in-frame clones and misses some; the assay was immunoSEQ multiplex PCR. V and J calls and clone size are copied from that table; D and trimming were computed from the DNA. The data hold roughly 57,000 clones, with 80% to 90% observed a single time. With 4 bases removed from V and 8 bases from J, the gap between germline ends came to 18 bases. The CDR3 is 14 residues long. Germline values: CDR1 SGHRS, CDR2 YFSETQ. The sequence was obtained from a man in his sixties with active or convalescent COVID-19. The chain couples TRBV5-1 to TRBJ1-1; D gene ambiguous. The sequenced material came from peripheral blood. The CDR3, as DNA: TGCGCCAGCAGCCCCCAGCCTCTGACTGCCGAAGCTTTCTTT. This encodes CASSPQPLTAEAFF.